The 24 T cell receptor beta chains below come from one sample, sequenced in a study of CD8 T cells in ankylosing spondylitis. A single record per CDR3 protein comes from TCRdb applying MiXCR to the 5' RACE reads. The sample holds fewer than 400,000 distinct CDR3 sequences; roughly 15% are singletons and the top ten take roughly 1.1%. Sequenced sample: blood, either unsorted or a sorted T cell fraction (not recorded which). These receptors all stem from a male donor with ankylosing spondylitis or in good health (not recorded which).

This clonotype was seen a few times. CDR3 protein: CATSRGYTEALSNTGELFF. The CDR3 nucleotides read TGTGCCACCAGCAGAGGTTATACGGAGGCCCTTTCGAACACCGGGGAGCTGTTTTTT. The J gene is TRBJ2-2, the V gene TRBV15; D is possibly TRBD2 (5 bases). CDR3 length equals 19 residues. Germline V lookup: CDR1 LNHNV, CDR2 YYDKDF (reference sequence). Trimming removed 1 base at V and 0 bases at J, with 18 bases between. Variable domain in full (rest from reference TRBV15 and TRBJ2-2): DAMVIQNPRYQVTQFGKPVTLSCSQTLNHNVMYWYQQKSSQAPKLLFHYYDKDFNNEADTPDNFQSRRPNTSFCFLDIRSPGLGDTAMYLCATSRGYTEALSNTGELFFGEGSRLTVL.

This clonotype was detected a few times. V usage is TRBV5-6 and J usage is TRBJ2-1, with TRBD1 as a possible D gene (7 bases). Trimming left V 2 bases short and J 7 bases short, with 16 bases between. The CDR3 has 15 residues. CDR1 SGHDT and CDR2 YYEEEE come from the germline V gene. CDR3 region: CASSFQGGARNEQFF. The CDR3 DNA follows: TGTGCCAGCAGCTTTCAGGGGGGCGCGCGGAATGAGCAGTTCTTC.

The table lists this clonotype with a few counts. The chain couples TRBV4-1 to TRBJ2-5; 9 bases agree with TRBD1. This CDR3 is 14 amino acids long. V gave up 4 bases and J gave up 3 bases; unmatched junction bases: 3. Germline lookup yields CDR1 MGHRA and CDR2 YSYEKL. The CDR3 DNA reads TGCGCCAGCAGCCCGACAGGGGGTAAAGAGACCCAGTACTTC. Its protein product is CASSPTGGKETQYF.

The rearrangement uses TRBV10-2 and TRBJ2-1; 14 bases are a match to TRBD2. Trimming at V came to 2 bases and at J to 0 bases, leaving 9 bases not matched to a gene. The length of the CDR3 is 20 residues. Germline V gene lookup returns CDR1 WSHSY and CDR2 SAAADI. The CDR3 sequence: CASSEGTSGGPKSSYNEQFF. The CDR3 DNA sequence: TGCGCCAGCAGTGAGGGGACTAGCGGGGGCCCTAAGAGCTCCTACAATGAGCAGTTCTTC.

This clonotype was seen many times. The CDR3 loop is CASSWGVTEAFF. The CDR3 bases are TGTGCCAGCAGCTGGGGGGTGACAGAAGCTTTCTTT. The V and J genes are TRBV5-5 and TRBJ1-1; the D gene is possibly TRBD1 (5 bases). Trimming shortened V by 3 bases and J by 8 bases, and 11 bases separated the two germline ends. Germline CDR1 is SGHKS and CDR2 is YYEKEE (reference sequence). The CDR3 extends over 12 amino acids.

V and J are TRBV19 and TRBJ1-1; 9 positions match TRBD1. The V gene's germline CDR1 is LNHDA and CDR2 SQIVND (reference sequence). V shed 6 bases, J shed 2 bases, and the junction held 7 bases outside the gene matches. CDR3 size: 15 residues. The CDR3 DNA reads as TGTGCCAGTAGCCGACAGGGGGGGATAAACACTGAAGCTTTCTTT. Encoded protein: CASSRQGGINTEAFF.

This chain uses TRBV24-1 with TRBJ2-6; tentatively, D is TRBD1 (5 bases). The V gene lost 4 bases and the J gene lost 1 base, with 10 bases spanning the gap. Per the germline V gene, CDR1 is KGHDR and CDR2 is SFDVKD. The CDR3 has 16 amino acids. Here the CDR3 DNA reads TGTGCCACCAGTGACCTCAGGGTGTCTGGGGCCAACGTCCTGACTTTC. Its translation: CATSDLRVSGANVLTF.

A word on this clonotype: A much larger clone lies a single base off, so this may be a read error. The chain combines TRBV20-1 with TRBJ2-7; TRBD1 agrees at 7 bases. V shed 0 bases and J 6 bases; nucleotides not matched to a gene: 14. Germline V CDR1 and CDR2: DFQATT, SNEGSKA (reference sequence). The CDR3 consists of 16 residues. The CDR3 protein is CSARDQGVRPSREQYF. The CDR3 DNA reads TGCAGTGCTAGAGATCAGGGGGTCAGACCCTCCCGCGAGCAGTACTTC.

In its sample, this clonotype was seen a few times. The CDR3 region is CASRTLAGAGYNEQFF. Here the CDR3 DNA reads TGCGCCAGCAGAACACTAGCGGGAGCGGGGTACAATGAGCAGTTCTTC. This rearrangement joins TRBV5-1 to TRBJ2-1; TRBD2 agrees at 11 bases. The germline CDR1 and CDR2 sequences are SGHRS and YFSETQ. This CDR3 region has 16 residues. V gave up 5 bases and J gave up 4 bases; unmatched junction bases: 8.

There are a few counts of this clonotype. This sequence joins TRBV15 and TRBJ2-7; D perhaps matches TRBD1 (5 bases). The CDR3 contains 15 residues. Trimming removed 0 bases from V and 5 bases from J, with 14 bases in between. CDR1 is LNHNV and CDR2 is YYDKDF in the germline V gene (reference sequence). CDR3 bases: TGTGCCACCAGCAGAGATTTGAAGGGGTCGGACGAGCAGTACTTC. Its translation: CATSRDLKGSDEQYF. Full variable domain (rest looked up from reference TRBV15 and TRBJ2-7): DAMVIQNPRYQVTQFGKPVTLSCSQTLNHNVMYWYQQKSSQAPKLLFHYYDKDFNNEADTPDNFQSRRPNTSFCFLDIRSPGLGDTAMYLCATSRDLKGSDEQYFGPGTRLTVT.

The chain uses TRBV6-4 and TRBJ2-6; unclear D gene. The V gene's germline CDR1 is MRHNA and CDR2 SNTAGT. V was shortened by 0 bases and J by 1 base, with 7 bases between the two germline ends. The CDR3 totals 16 residues. CDR3 DNA sequence: TGTGCCAGCAGTGACTCGGAAGGTTCTGGGGCCAACGTCCTGACTTTC. Translated: CASSDSEGSGANVLTF.

CDR3 residues: CASSPDRDSNYGYTF. CDR3 DNA: TGCGCCAGCAGCCCCGACCGGGACAGTAACTATGGCTACACCTTC. The chain uses TRBV5-1 and TRBJ1-2; TRBD1 aligns across 7 bases. The CDR3 length is 15 residues. The germline V gene has CDR1 SGHRS and CDR2 YFSETQ. The ends lost 4 bases at V and 1 base at J; junction bases unmatched: 7. The whole variable domain, remainder taken from reference TRBV5-1 and TRBJ1-2, is KAGVTQTPRYLIKTRGQQVTLSCSPISGHRSVSWYQQTPGQGLQFLFEYFSETQRNKGNFPGRFSGRQFSNSRSEMNVSTLELGDSALYLCASSPDRDSNYGYTFGSGTRLTVV.

CDR3 in amino acids: CASRTSAATAFF. For the CDR3, the DNA is TGTGCCAGTAGGACGTCGGCGGCTACAGCTTTCTTT. This sequence joins TRBV19 and TRBJ1-1; D not resolved. The CDR3 spans 12 residues. Germline CDR1 and CDR2: LNHDA and SQIVND (reference sequence). Trimming left V 6 bases short and J 10 bases short, with 15 bases between. The entire variable domain, with the rest obtained from reference TRBV19 and TRBJ1-1, is as follows: DGGITQSPKYLFRKEGQNVTLSCEQNLNHDAMYWYRQDPGQGLRLIYYSQIVNDFQKGDIAEGYSVSREKKESFPLTVTSAQKNPTAFYLCASRTSAATAFFGQGTRLTVV.

This chain joins TRBV27 and TRBJ2-1; unclear D gene. Germline CDR1 is MNHEY and CDR2 is SMNVEV (reference sequence). There are 13 residues in the CDR3. Trimming pared 10 bases from V and 7 bases from J, leaving 17 bases between. The CDR3, as DNA: TGTGCCACACTCGCCCATGGTGGGAATGAGCAGTTCTTC. Amino acid sequence: CATLAHGGNEQFF.

This clonotype was seen a handful of times. The rearrangement joins TRBV9 to TRBJ1-5; maybe TRBD1 (6 bases). Germline values: CDR1 SGDLS, CDR2 YYNGEE. CDR3 length: 14 amino acids. V lost 4 bases to trimming and J lost 6 bases, with 14 bases between them. The CDR3 region is CASSLDRRGQPQHF. CDR3 coding DNA: TGTGCCAGCAGCCTGGACAGACGGGGTCAGCCCCAGCATTTT. The entire variable domain, with the rest obtained from reference TRBV9 and TRBJ1-5, is as follows: DSGVTQTPKHLITATGQRVTLRCSPRSGDLSVYWYQQSLDQGLQFLIQYYNGEERAKGNILERFSAQQFPDLHSELNLSSLELGDSALYFCASSLDRRGQPQHFGDGTRLSIL.

The chain recombines TRBV29-1 with TRBJ2-5; TRBD2 matches 13 bases. The V gene's germline CDR1 is SQVTM and CDR2 ANQGSEA. The CDR3 runs 15 residues. V dropped 6 bases and J dropped 4; count of bases not matched to a gene: 8. CDR3 region: CSVDGLAGASETQYF. The CDR3 DNA reads TGCAGCGTCGATGGACTAGCGGGAGCATCAGAGACCCAGTACTTC.

This chain joins TRBV9 and TRBJ1-5; D may be TRBD1 (5 bases). The V gene's germline CDR1 is SGDLS and CDR2 YYNGEE. Deletions cut 4 bases from V and 5 bases from J, with 13 bases between. This CDR3 region has 14 residues. The CDR3, as DNA: TGTGCCAGCAGCCCCACGATAGGGGATCAGCCCCAGCATTTT. Amino acid sequence: CASSPTIGDQPQHF. The variable domain in full, with the rest retrieved from reference TRBV9 and TRBJ1-5, is DSGVTQTPKHLITATGQRVTLRCSPRSGDLSVYWYQQSLDQGLQFLIQYYNGEERAKGNILERFSAQQFPDLHSELNLSSLELGDSALYFCASSPTIGDQPQHFGDGTRLSIL.

This clonotype was counted at least ten times. The chain links TRBV5-1 to TRBJ1-6; D call uncertain. V was shortened by 1 base and J by 8 bases, with 13 bases between the two germline ends. CDR3 length: 15 amino acids. CDR1 and CDR2 (germline): SGHRS, YFSETQ. CDR3 sequence reads: CASSLTPGRYSPLHF. In nucleotides, the CDR3 is TGCGCCAGCAGCTTGACCCCCGGTCGATATTCACCCCTCCACTTT.

In its sample, this clonotype was seen a few times. The V and J genes are TRBV7-2 and TRBJ2-7, with 7 bases that match TRBD2. Germline V gene data show CDR1 as SGHTA and CDR2 as FQGNSA. V gave up 4 bases and J gave up 3 bases; unmatched junction bases: 9. The CDR3 contains 15 residues. CDR3 nucleotide sequence: TGTGCCAGCAGCTGGGGGGGAGGGTATGACTACGAGCAGTACTTC. Its translation is CASSWGGGYDYEQYF.

This sequence joins TRBV12-3 or TRBV12-4 and TRBJ2-1; D is undetermined. The CDR3 is 11 residues long. Trimming cost V 6 bases and J 10 bases, with 10 bases left between them. CDR3: CASRLKREQFF. The CDR3 DNA reads TGTGCCAGCAGACTTAAACGGGAGCAGTTCTTC.

The rearrangement links TRBV12-3 or TRBV12-4 to TRBJ2-7; D is unresolved. The CDR3 is 12 residues long. Trimming cost V 5 bases and J 3 bases, with 8 bases left between them. The CDR3 nucleotides are TGTGCCAGCAGTCAGCTCTTCTACGAGCAGTACTTC. Translating it yields CASSQLFYEQYF.

This clonotype has just a few counts. The chain links TRBV3-1 to TRBJ2-1; D is perhaps TRBD2 (5 bases). Germline V gives CDR1 LGHDT, CDR2 YNNKEL (reference sequence). CDR3 size: 14 residues. The V end lost 4 bases, the J end lost 3 bases, and 10 bases lay between the germline ends. CDR3 sequence: CASSRAAFYNEQFF. The CDR3 coding sequence is TGTGCCAGCAGCCGAGCGGCTTTCTACAATGAGCAGTTCTTC.

This sequence joins TRBV7-2 and TRBJ2-5; weak D call: TRBD2 (7 bases). Trimming pared 4 bases from V and 4 bases from J, leaving 10 bases between. CDR1 SGHTA and CDR2 FQGNSA come from the germline V gene. The CDR3 length is 13 residues. DNA for the CDR3: TGTGCCAGCAGCTACAGGGAGGGAGAGACCCAGTACTTC. Its translation is CASSYREGETQYF.

This clonotype has a handful of counts. The CDR3 nucleotides read TGCGCCAGCAGCCAAGAAGCGCCAGGCCGGAATCAGCCCCAGCATTTT. This encodes CASSQEAPGRNQPQHF. The chain recombines TRBV4-1 with TRBJ1-5; D remains ambiguous. Trimming left V 0 bases short and J 4 bases short, with 13 bases between. CDR3 length: 16 residues. Germline V gene lookup returns CDR1 MGHRA and CDR2 YSYEKL.